The T cell receptor (beta chain) under discussion was sequenced for a study of cytomegalovirus exposure and HLA in healthy donors. Overall study findings and caveats: Clonal expansion was found to be greater in HLA-associated TCR beta chains than in equally common others in a later analysis.

CDR3 size: 11 residues. V gave up 0 bases and J gave up 3 bases, with 3 bases separating them. Germline loops: CDR1 SQVTM, CDR2 ANQGSEA. About this clone itself: Its cognate antigen is unknown.

PCR involved 60 Vbeta and 13 Jbeta primers. Here immunoSEQ multiplex PCR was the method, and the copy in TCRdb shows in-frame clones only, minus some. This table has tens of thousands of clones, around 78% appearing once. This receptor was taken from a man aged 50 to 60 in good health and CMV-seronegative. Sequenced: PBMCs. The chain couples TRBV29-1 to TRBJ2-7; no reliable D call. The CDR3 is CSVEDRYEQYF. The CDR3 nucleotides read TGCAGCGTTGAAGACCGCTACGAGCAGTACTTC.